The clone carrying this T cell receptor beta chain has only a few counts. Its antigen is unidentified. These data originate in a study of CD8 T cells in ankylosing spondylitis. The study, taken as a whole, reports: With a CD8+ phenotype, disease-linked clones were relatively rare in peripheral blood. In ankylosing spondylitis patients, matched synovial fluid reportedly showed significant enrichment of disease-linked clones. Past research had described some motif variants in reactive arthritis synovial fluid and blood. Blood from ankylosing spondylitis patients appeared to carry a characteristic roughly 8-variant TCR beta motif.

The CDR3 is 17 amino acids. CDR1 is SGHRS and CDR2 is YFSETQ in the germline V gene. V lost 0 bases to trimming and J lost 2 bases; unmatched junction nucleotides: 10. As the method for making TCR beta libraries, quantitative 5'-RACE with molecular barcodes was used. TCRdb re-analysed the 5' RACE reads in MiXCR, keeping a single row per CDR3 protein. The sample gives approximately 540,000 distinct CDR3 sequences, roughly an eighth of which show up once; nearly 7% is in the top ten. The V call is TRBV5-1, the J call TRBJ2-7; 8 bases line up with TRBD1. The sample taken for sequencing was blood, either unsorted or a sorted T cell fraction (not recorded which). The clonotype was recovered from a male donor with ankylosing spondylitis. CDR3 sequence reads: CASSLVVWGQAPYEQYF. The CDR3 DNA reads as TGCGCCAGCAGCTTGGTAGTCTGGGGACAGGCCCCCTACGAGCAGTACTTC.